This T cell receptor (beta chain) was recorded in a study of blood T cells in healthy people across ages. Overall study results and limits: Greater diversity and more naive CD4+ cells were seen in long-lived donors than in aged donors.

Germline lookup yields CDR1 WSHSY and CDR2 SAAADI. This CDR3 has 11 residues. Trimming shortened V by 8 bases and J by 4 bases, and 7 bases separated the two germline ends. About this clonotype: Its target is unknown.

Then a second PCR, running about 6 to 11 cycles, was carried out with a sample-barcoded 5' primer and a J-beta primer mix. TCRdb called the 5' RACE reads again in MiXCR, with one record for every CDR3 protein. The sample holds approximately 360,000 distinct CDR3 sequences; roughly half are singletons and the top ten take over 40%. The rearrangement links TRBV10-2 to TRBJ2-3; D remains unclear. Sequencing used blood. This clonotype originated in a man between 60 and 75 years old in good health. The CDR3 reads CASGVADTQYF. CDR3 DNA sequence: TGCGCCAGCGGGGTAGCAGATACGCAGTATTTT.